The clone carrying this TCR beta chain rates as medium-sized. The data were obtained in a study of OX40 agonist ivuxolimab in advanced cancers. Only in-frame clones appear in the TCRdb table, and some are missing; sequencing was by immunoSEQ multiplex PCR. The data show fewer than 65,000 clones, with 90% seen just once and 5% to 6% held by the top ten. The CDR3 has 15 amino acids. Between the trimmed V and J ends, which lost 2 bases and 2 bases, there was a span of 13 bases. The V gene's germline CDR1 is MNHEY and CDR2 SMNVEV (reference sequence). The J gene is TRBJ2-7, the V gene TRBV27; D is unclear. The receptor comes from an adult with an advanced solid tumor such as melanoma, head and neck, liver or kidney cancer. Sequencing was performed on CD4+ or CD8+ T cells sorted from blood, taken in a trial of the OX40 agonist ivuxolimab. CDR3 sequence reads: CASSLSSWSTYEQYF. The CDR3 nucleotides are TGTGCCAGCAGTTTAAGTTCTTGGAGTACCTACGAGCAGTACTTC.